This T cell receptor (beta chain) was recovered during a study of blood T cell repertoires in COVID-19. About the research overall: Italy, Spain and the United States were the sources of the convalescent and acute COVID-19 samples.

CDR3 length equals 15 residues. V gave up 7 bases and J gave up 6 bases, with 18 bases separating them. Germline V gene lookup returns CDR1 MNHEY and CDR2 SVGAGI. Original processing methods: Using reference gene primer amplification, nucleated cell counts were estimated. The protocol was immunoSEQ multiplex PCR, while the TCRdb copy is restricted to in-frame clones and leaves out a portion. The V and J calls and clone size come from that table; D and trimming were worked out from the DNA. The sample includes 70,000 to 85,000 clones, 82% of them seen just once. The sequence derives from a man between 60 and 75 years old with acute or convalescent COVID-19. The chain uses TRBV6-5 and TRBJ1-4; weak D call: TRBD1 (6 bases). The sample comprised peripheral blood. CDR3 protein: CASKPAGGRDEKLFF. The CDR3 nucleotides read TGTGCCAGCAAGCCAGCCGGGGGGCGGGATGAAAAACTGTTTTTT.